This T cell receptor (beta chain) was profiled in a study of OX40 agonist ivuxolimab in advanced cancers. Whole-study context: Aged roughly 23 to 85 with a mean of about 60 years, they were around 79% male. Study-wide results and limits: Partial responders at 0.1-3.0 mg/kg had among the lowest clonal expansion. At 0.1 to 3.0 mg/kg, clonal expansion of CD4+ and CD8+ blood T cells had occurred by week 6.

Clones were sequenced by immunoSEQ multiplex PCR, and TCRdb holds only the in-frame ones, with some missing. The sample has around 77,000 clones; under 80% are singletons. Anyone with autoimmune disease history or systemic immunosuppression was excluded. Concerning this clone: Its antigen is not known.

The CDR3 spans 16 residues. CDR1 LGHNA and CDR2 YNFKEQ come from the germline V gene. V dropped 4 bases and J dropped 0 bases, with 13 bases sitting between them. Source: CD4+ or CD8+ T cells sorted from blood, taken in a trial of the OX40 agonist ivuxolimab. This sequence originates from an adult with an advanced solid tumor such as melanoma, head and neck, liver or kidney cancer. The rearrangement links TRBV4-2 to TRBJ2-1; no clear D. CDR3 amino acids: CASSPLGSNSYNEQFF. The CDR3 coding sequence is TGTGCCAGCAGCCCCTTGGGCTCAAACTCCTACAATGAGCAGTTCTTC.